The source of this TCR beta chain is a study of T cells in Graves' hyperthyroidism and ophthalmopathy. The study's findings and limits: Model-based prediction identified ophthalmopathy a median around 6.7 months prior to its onset.

There are 13 residues in the CDR3. V lost 5 bases to trimming and J lost 3 bases; unmatched junction nucleotides: 5. Per the germline V gene, CDR1 is DFQATT and CDR2 is SNEGSKA (reference sequence). With respect to this clonotype: Its antigen is not identified.

Those patients with uncontrolled infection, other autoimmune disease, pregnancy or lactation were excluded. Each diagnosis was grounded in clinical symptoms, serum thyroxine and TRAb, thyroid ultrasound, and orbital computed tomography. Using RNA transcripts as the source, TCR beta CDR3 regions were amplified. First-round RT-PCR of the TCR CDR3 relied on the HTBI primer set. TCRdb analysed the multiplex PCR reads with MiXCR anew, one entry per CDR3 protein. The table lists 100,000 to 140,000 distinct CDR3 sequences, 16% of them singletons. The chain couples TRBV20-1 to TRBJ2-3; 7 nucleotides agree with TRBD2. The TCR sequence derives from a woman aged 45-65 years with Graves' hyperthyroidism. The sample consisted of blood. The CDR3 is CSAVLAATDTQYF. CDR3 DNA: TGCAGTGCTGTGCTAGCGGCGACAGATACGCAGTATTTT.